The entry that follows covers one T cell receptor beta chain sequence. Its antigen is currently not known. Base quality data are lacking; no much larger clone is found one base away. These data belong to a study of blood T cell repertoires in COVID-19 (TCRdb year 2020). With respect to the entire study: Samples from collaborators originated in the United States, Italy and Spain and spanned both the acute and convalescent phases of COVID-19. The material from the prospective study consisted of cDNA or gDNA derived from T cells, B-cell-depleted T cells, or PBMCs. The dataset comprised deeply sampled blood TCRbeta repertoires from subjects exposed to, actively infected with, or recovered from COVID-19. The repertoires were made available in a free public database intended to serve as a resource for research on the immune response to SARS-CoV-2. Where HLA class I and class II types were available, the types were taken from metadata supplied by the sample provider, not from assay-based typing. The sample metadata nearly always contained a de-identified subject ID, COVID-19 status, age in years and sex. Samples were obtained from the ongoing ImmuneRACE study (first 160 participants) and from roughly 1,300 subjects provided by 6 global collaborators.

General findings and caveats noted by the study authors: How much clinical and demographic metadata was included differed by source and by participant, and the metadata was provided uncurated.

Per the germline V gene, LGHNA is the CDR1 and YNFKEQ is the CDR2. Germline trimming: 2 bases from V, 2 bases from J; junction bases outside gene matches: 6. From cysteine to phenylalanine, the CDR3 is 17 amino acids long. Solely the CDR3 DNA is kept, with 51 bases framed from the first base. TCRbeta CDR3 regions were amplified from genomic DNA using the immunoSEQ Assay, a bias-controlled multiplex PCR. Regarding the original processing steps: Within the assay, amplification of reference gene primers was used to estimate how many nucleated cells each sample contained. To quantify the absolute abundance of each unique TCRbeta CDR3 rearrangement, sequence reads were collapsed and filtered. For each sample, productive Simpson clonality was calculated as the square root of Simpson's diversity index over productive rearrangements. The immuneACCESS repertoire file appears here via TCRdb, limited to in-frame rearrangements. These files lack a portion of the clones; in checked studies, under half of the deficit traces to unresolved V genes, and the cause of the others is not known. V and J calls and clone size are as listed in that table; D and trimming were resolved from the DNA. A total of under 75,000 clones appear in this sample, over 70% of them only once. Over 15% of the sample lies in the top ten.

A second Seattle source provided samples from volunteer blood donors who had recovered from COVID-19. Each collaborating institution followed its own protocols to collect whole blood in K2EDTA tubes. Collaborator samples were shipped for TCRbeta analysis as frozen whole blood, isolated PBMCs, or DNA extracted from either sample type. The chain is assembled from TRBV4-2 and TRBJ2-3; TRBD2 matches 11 bases in the middle. Input material: peripheral blood. The receptor was derived from a man in his 70s who had recovered from COVID-19. The CDR3 reads CASSQFSGGDDTDTQYF. At the DNA level, the sequence is TGTGCCAGCAGCCAATTTAGCGGGGGGGACGACACAGATACGCAGTATTTT.